This is a list of T cell receptor beta chains from one sample in a study of T cells in Graves' hyperthyroidism and ophthalmopathy. MiXCR, applied by TCRdb to the multiplex PCR reads, yields one record per CDR3 protein. The sample has under 400,000 distinct CDR3 sequences, roughly 14% seen once. Sequences were obtained from blood. Receptor source: a woman aged 60-70 years with Graves' hyperthyroidism. CDR3s include the opening cysteine and the closing phenylalanine or tryptophan. D genes are given only for firm matches. For some rows the clone size is stated as once, few or many, or as a class when expanded; others skip it.

NA | TRBJ1-2 | TRBV19 | NA | CASRGNRDMIYGYTF | TGTGCCAGTAGAGGAAACAGGGATATGATCTATGGCTACACCTTC
many | TRBJ1-2 | TRBV7-9 | NA | CASSAFRPEGYTF | TGTGCCAGCAGCGCGTTCAGACCGGAGGGCTACACCTTC
few | TRBJ2-7 | TRBV29-1 | TRBD1 | CSVIPGQGRYEQYF | TGCAGCGTTATCCCGGGACAGGGGAGATACGAGCAGTACTTC
many | TRBJ2-1 | TRBV7-9 | TRBD2 | CASSSPGLAGNEQFF | TGTGCCAGCAGCTCACCGGGACTAGCGGGAAATGAGCAGTTCTTC
few | TRBJ2-3 | TRBV4-1 | TRBD2 | CASSQEASGNTDTQYF | TGCGCCAGCAGCCAAGAGGCTAGCGGGAACACAGATACGCAGTATTTT
few | TRBJ2-3 | TRBV24-1 | NA | CATSAGLLTDTQYF | TGTGCCACCAGTGCTGGACTTCTCACAGATACGCAGTATTTT
many | TRBJ1-1 | TRBV12-3/TRBV12-4 | NA | CASSPVDRRAFF | TGTGCCAGCAGCCCTGTGGATCGTAGAGCTTTCTTT
few | TRBJ1-6 | TRBV19 | NA | CASSIGGTGNSPLHF | TGTGCCAGTAGTATTGGGGGAACAGGGAATTCACCCCTCCACTTT
many | TRBJ2-1 | TRBV18 | TRBD1 | CASSPGTGRGEQFF | TGTGCCAGCTCACCCGGGACAGGGAGAGGTGAGCAGTTCTTC
many | TRBJ2-3 | TRBV20-1 | TRBD1 | CSATKDRGRDTQYF | TGCAGTGCCACTAAGGACAGGGGGCGAGATACGCAGTATTTT
few | TRBJ2-1 | TRBV4-1 | NA | CASSPPEGSASYNEQFF | TGCGCCAGCAGCCCCCCCGAGGGATCCGCTTCCTACAATGAGCAGTTCTTC
NA | TRBJ2-3 | TRBV19 | NA | CASSDTGVHTDTQYF | TGTGCCAGTAGTGACACGGGTGTCCACACAGATACGCAGTATTTT
many | TRBJ2-1 | TRBV20-1 | TRBD2 | CSASVAGAYNEQFF | TGCAGTGCTAGCGTAGCGGGGGCCTACAATGAGCAGTTCTTC
NA | TRBJ2-7 | TRBV27 | NA | CASSPEGGYSYEQYF | TGTGCCAGCTCCCCCGAGGGCGGGTACTCCTACGAGCAGTACTTC
many | TRBJ2-1 | TRBV18 | NA | CASSPRTGKEEQFF | TGTGCCAGCTCACCACGCACAGGGAAGGAGGAGCAGTTCTTC
many | TRBJ2-1 | TRBV28 | NA | CASTGGPSYNEQFF | TGTGCCAGCACCGGGGGCCCCTCCTACAATGAGCAGTTCTTC
few | TRBJ2-7 | TRBV6-1 | TRBD2 | CASSETSGRRGEQYF | TGTGCCAGCAGTGAGACTAGCGGGAGGAGAGGCGAGCAGTACTTC
many | TRBJ2-7 | TRBV9 | TRBD2 | CASSVDGGRHTYEQYF | TGTGCCAGCAGCGTAGACGGCGGGAGGCACACCTACGAGCAGTACTTC
many | TRBJ2-3 | TRBV7-3 | TRBD1 | CASSQDRLDTQYF | TGTGCCAGCAGCCAGGACAGGCTGGATACGCAGTATTTT
NA | TRBJ1-2 | TRBV19 | NA | CASSIFGYGYTF | TGTGCCAGTAGTATTTTCGGCTATGGCTACACCTTC
few | TRBJ2-5 | TRBV10-3 | NA | CAISERQVQETQYF | TGTGCCATCAGTGAGCGGCAAGTTCAAGAGACCCAGTACTTC
many | TRBJ2-3 | TRBV7-9 | NA | CASSLLAGPTDTQYF | TGTGCCAGCAGCTTGCTGGCGGGCCCCACAGATACGCAGTATTTT
many | TRBJ2-5 | TRBV20-1 | NA | CSAYAPTDQETQYF | TGCAGTGCTTACGCACCGACCGATCAAGAGACCCAGTACTTC
few | TRBJ2-7 | TRBV7-2 | NA | CASSLDGNSYEQYF | TGTGCCAGCAGCTTAGACGGGAACTCCTACGAGCAGTACTTC
many | TRBJ1-2 | TRBV20-1 | TRBD1 | CSARQGDYGYTF | TGCAGTGCCCGGCAGGGGGACTATGGCTACACCTTC
many | TRBJ2-7 | TRBV7-9 | NA | CASSPITYEQYF | TGTGCCAGCAGCCCTATTACCTACGAGCAGTACTTC
many | TRBJ2-7 | TRBV7-2 | TRBD2 | CASSPGLGFYEQYF | TGTGCCAGCAGCCCGGGACTAGGTTTCTACGAGCAGTACTTC
many | TRBJ2-1 | TRBV6-1 | NA | CASSQIGVGYNEQFF | TGTGCCAGCAGTCAGATCGGGGTGGGTTACAATGAGCAGTTCTTC
NA | TRBJ2-7 | TRBV4-1 | NA | CASSHPGVRRDTYEQYF | TGCGCCAGCAGCCACCCAGGGGTTCGCAGGGATACCTACGAGCAGTACTTC
many | TRBJ1-2 | TRBV5-4 | TRBD1 | CASSSDGTASYLGYTF | TGTGCCAGCAGCTCGGACGGGACAGCCTCTTATCTAGGCTACACCTTC
many | TRBJ2-1 | TRBV28 | NA | CASSRGQSGQFF | TGTGCCAGCAGTCGTGGACAGTCTGGGCAGTTCTTC
NA | TRBJ1-2 | TRBV15 | NA | CATSRDLNRDGGYTF | TGTGCCACCAGCAGAGATTTAAACAGGGATGGAGGCTACACCTTC
NA | TRBJ2-1 | TRBV4-2 | TRBD2 | CASSQDGGRYNEQFF | TGTGCCAGCAGCCAAGACGGCGGGAGATACAATGAGCAGTTCTTC
many | TRBJ2-7 | TRBV3-1 | NA | CASSQARERAYEQYF | TGTGCCAGCAGCCAAGCTAGGGAGCGGGCCTACGAGCAGTACTTC
NA | TRBJ2-1 | TRBV6-1 | TRBD2 | CASRSGTSGTYNEQFF | TGTGCCAGCAGATCCGGGACTAGCGGGACCTACAATGAGCAGTTCTTC
few | TRBJ1-5 | TRBV10-3 | TRBD1 | CAIRTGEGQPQHF | TGTGCCATCCGAACAGGGGAGGGTCAGCCCCAGCATTTT
many | TRBJ2-1 | TRBV24-1 | TRBD2 | CATSEAGDYNEQFF | TGTGCCACCAGTGAGGCGGGAGACTACAATGAGCAGTTCTTC
many | TRBJ1-1 | TRBV6-5 | NA | CASSYSRWNTEAFF | TGTGCCAGCAGTTACAGTAGATGGAACACTGAAGCTTTCTTT
many | TRBJ1-2 | TRBV5-1 | NA | CASSFGSVGYGYTF | TGCGCCAGCAGCTTCGGAAGCGTAGGCTATGGCTACACCTTC
many | TRBJ2-7 | TRBV27 | TRBD1 | CASSPSRDRRRVVGIYEQYF | TGTGCCAGCAGTCCATCCCGGGACAGGAGAAGAGTAGTAGGGATTTACGAGCAGTACTTC
many | TRBJ2-7 | TRBV5-1 | TRBD1 | CASSPGTDLYEQYF | TGCGCCAGCAGCCCCGGGACAGATCTCTACGAGCAGTACTTC
few | TRBJ2-7 | TRBV4-2 | NA | CASSQRLVISEQYF | TGTGCCAGCAGCCAACGGCTAGTCATCTCGGAGCAGTACTTC
few | TRBJ2-1 | TRBV19 | NA | CASSIGGLSSYNEQFF | TGTGCCAGTAGTATAGGGGGACTGAGCTCCTACAATGAGCAGTTCTTC
few | TRBJ2-1 | TRBV29-1 | TRBD2 | CSVELAGGPYNEQFF | TGCAGCGTTGAATTAGCGGGAGGCCCTTACAATGAGCAGTTCTTC
NA | TRBJ1-2 | TRBV19 | NA | CASSQDYYGYTF | TGTGCCAGTAGTCAGGACTACTATGGCTACACCTTC
many | TRBJ2-7 | TRBV5-8 | NA | CASSLGLKYEQYF | TGTGCCAGCAGCTTGGGACTGAAATACGAGCAGTACTTC
NA | TRBJ2-7 | TRBV15 | NA | CATSRATWTDHYEQYF | TGTGCCACCAGCAGAGCCACCTGGACAGATCACTACGAGCAGTACTTC
few | TRBJ2-1 | TRBV12-3/TRBV12-4 | NA | CASSLEGRLARGQFF | TGTGCCAGCAGTTTAGAGGGAAGGTTGGCGCGTGGGCAGTTCTTC
many | TRBJ1-1 | TRBV27 | TRBD1 | CASSLPGQRTEAFF | TGTGCCAGCAGCCTCCCGGGACAGAGAACTGAAGCTTTCTTT
many | TRBJ2-7 | TRBV10-3 | NA | CAISETYEQYF | TGTGCCATCAGTGAGACTTACGAGCAGTACTTC
many | TRBJ2-2 | TRBV27 | NA | CASSSGRGELFF | TGTGCCAGCAGTTCAGGGCGCGGGGAGCTGTTTTTT
NA | TRBJ2-7 | TRBV5-1 | TRBD2 | CASSPGLAGWEQYF | TGCGCCAGCAGCCCGGGACTAGCGGGGTGGGAGCAGTACTTC
many | TRBJ1-1 | TRBV7-9 | NA | CASSLGSWNTEAFF | TGTGCCAGCAGCTTAGGTTCCTGGAACACTGAAGCTTTCTTT
NA | TRBJ2-2 | TRBV5-4 | NA | CASRTGASANTGELFF | TGTGCCAGCAGAACTGGGGCTAGCGCGAACACCGGGGAGCTGTTTTTT
many | TRBJ1-2 | TRBV5-6 | NA | CASRSITGGHALGGYTF | TGTGCCAGCAGATCAATCACGGGGGGACACGCTTTGGGCGGCTACACCTTC
few | TRBJ1-1 | TRBV6-2/TRBV6-3 | NA | CASSYSNRGVTEAFF | TGTGCCAGCAGTTACTCGAATCGAGGGGTCACTGAAGCTTTCTTT